This TCR beta chain was sequenced during a study of T cells after yellow fever vaccination. Study-wide background: The fractions with low cell numbers were processed using SMART-Seq v4 Ultra Low Input.

Study-wide findings and caveats: Abundant contaminating clonotypes from the bulk population could appear in FACS-sorted repertoires.

MiXCR was run by TCRdb on the 5' RACE reads, yielding one entry per CDR3 protein. The sample includes approximately 550,000 distinct CDR3 sequences, less than 15% of them seen just once. Germline-derived CDR1 and CDR2 are MNHEY and SVGEGT. Trimming took off 7 bases at V and 4 bases at J, with 9 bases between the two ends. This CDR3 contains 12 residues. A remark on this clonotype: Its antigen remains unidentified.

Sequencing was performed on PBMCs, taken on the day of the yellow fever booster vaccination. The TCR comes from a young man who received the YFV17D yellow fever vaccine. This chain links TRBV6-2 or TRBV6-3 with TRBJ2-3, with D unclear. CDR3 sequence reads: CASTSRADTQYF. DNA of the CDR3: TGTGCCAGCACGTCTCGGGCAGATACGCAGTATTTT.